Sequencing of this T cell receptor beta chain was carried out in a study of cytomegalovirus exposure and HLA in healthy donors. Study outcomes and limitations: Roughly even sequencing depth across donors was the assumption behind the presence/absence analyses. Several of the most significant clusters were apparently associated with common viral pathogens in a later analysis. Previous analysis showed most TCR beta V segments were productive about 90% or about 30% of the time.

The primer mix had 60 Vbeta and 13 Jbeta primers. The table came from immunoSEQ multiplex PCR; TCRdb's copy has only in-frame clones and leaves some out. The data include some 110,000 clones; the top ten clones carry less than 3%. As concerns this clone: Antigen unknown.

The J segment lost 7 bases and the V segment lost 0 bases, leaving 10 bases of the junction unmatched. The germline V gene encodes CDR1 LNHDA and CDR2 SQIVND (reference sequence). The CDR3 sequence is 17 residues long. The donors comprised healthy bone marrow donors. This receptor was identified in a man aged 25-40 years in good health and CMV-seronegative. Sequencing input: PBMCs. The genes are TRBV19 and TRBJ2-1; 9 nucleotides align to TRBD1. The CDR3 DNA follows: TGTGCCAGTAGTATAGATGCACTTGGACAGGGGCGGAATGAGCAGTTCTTC. It codes for CASSIDALGQGRNEQFF.